Listed below are T cell receptor beta chains from one sample, sequenced in a study of cytomegalovirus exposure and HLA in healthy donors. TCRdb's table, derived via immunoSEQ multiplex PCR, lists solely in-frame clones and lacks some. The sample has some 140,000 clones, 79% seen once. The sequenced material came from PBMCs. The receptors shown here come from a young man in good health and CMV-seropositive. Both conserved end residues are part of each CDR3. A D gene is named only where the DNA matches it firmly. For some rows the clone size is stated as once, few or many, or as a class when expanded; others skip it.

J gene | D gene | V gene | CDR3 length | clone size | CDR3 protein | CDR3 DNA
TRBJ1-5 | TRBD1 | TRBV4-1 | 14 | . | CASSQGTGLEPQHF | TGCGCCAGCAGCCAAGGGACAGGCCTTGAGCCCCAGCATTTT
TRBJ2-1 | TRBD2 | TRBV29-1 | 14 | . | CSVETSWSGNEQFF | TGCAGCGTGGAGACTAGCTGGAGTGGCAATGAGCAGTTCTTC
TRBJ2-3 | TRBD1 | TRBV29-1 | 13 | few | CSLGQGQTDTQYF | TGCAGCTTGGGACAGGGCCAGACAGATACGCAGTATTTT
TRBJ2-3 | TRBD2 | TRBV5-1 | 16 | few | CASSTGASGDTDTQYF | TGCGCCAGCAGCACTGGGGCTAGCGGGGACACAGATACGCAGTATTTT
TRBJ2-5 | . | TRBV6-5 | 13 | . | CASRGTAQETQYF | TGTGCCAGCCGCGGGACAGCCCAAGAGACCCAGTACTTC
TRBJ2-7 | . | TRBV28 | 12 | . | CASSFGFYEQYF | TGTGCCAGCAGTTTTGGCTTCTACGAGCAGTACTTC
TRBJ2-5 | . | TRBV5-1 | 14 | . | CASSVTGQGETQYF | TGCGCCAGCAGCGTGACAGGTCAGGGGGAGACCCAGTACTTC
TRBJ1-5 | . | TRBV5-8 | 15 | . | CASSFQGNSNQPQHF | TGTGCCAGCAGCTTTCAGGGAAATAGCAATCAGCCCCAGCATTTT
TRBJ1-1 | . | TRBV4-1 | 14 | . | CASSLQGGNTEAFF | TGCGCCAGCAGCCTGCAGGGAGGGAACACTGAAGCTTTCTTT
TRBJ2-1 | . | TRBV7-2 | 15 | . | CASSSQAGSYNEQFF | TGTGCCAGCAGCTCGCAAGCGGGCTCCTACAATGAGCAGTTCTTC
TRBJ2-7 | TRBD1 | TRBV27 | 15 | . | CASSPAGTVGYEQYF | TGTGCCAGCAGTCCAGCCGGGACAGTGGGATACGAGCAGTACTTC
TRBJ2-2 | . | TRBV5-1 | 14 | . | CASRTSGGTGELFF | TGCGCCAGCAGAACGTCCGGCGGCACCGGGGAGCTGTTTTTT
TRBJ2-7 | TRBD1 | TRBV28 | 12 | few | CACRDRVYEQYF | TGTGCCTGCCGGGACAGGGTCTACGAGCAGTACTTC
TRBJ2-5 | TRBD1 | TRBV2 | 15 | . | CASRVGTGGQETQYF | TGTGCCAGCAGGGTCGGGACAGGGGGCCAAGAGACCCAGTACTTC
TRBJ1-1 | . | TRBV6-5 | 15 | once | CASSYSGQGNTEAFF | TGTGCCAGCAGTTACTCGGGGCAGGGAAACACTGAAGCTTTCTTT
TRBJ2-7 | . | TRBV5-6 | 13 | . | CASSGGPGREQYF | TGTGCCAGCAGCGGGGGCCCGGGGCGCGAGCAGTACTTC
TRBJ1-6 | TRBD1 | TRBV5-6 | 14 | . | CASSLTGQNSPLHF | TGTGCCAGCAGCTTAACGGGACAGAATTCACCCCTCCACTTT
TRBJ2-3 | . | TRBV7-8 | 15 | few | CASSLAVGSTDTQYF | TGTGCCAGCAGCTTAGCTGTCGGGAGCACAGATACGCAGTATTTT
TRBJ2-7 | . | TRBV11-1 | 15 | few | CASSLVGGSGDEQYF | TGTGCCAGCAGCTTGGTAGGTGGCTCCGGGGACGAGCAGTACTTC
TRBJ1-5 | . | TRBV4-3 | 14 | . | CASSHATENQPQHF | TGCGCCAGCAGCCATGCCACCGAGAATCAGCCCCAGCATTTT
TRBJ2-7 | TRBD2 | TRBV6-1 | 14 | . | CASTRGGLSYGQYF | TGTGCCAGTACTCGGGGGGGCTTATCCTACGGGCAGTACTTC
TRBJ2-3 | TRBD1 | TRBV6-5 | 15 | . | CASSYSTGGADTQYF | TGTGCCAGCAGTTACTCGACAGGGGGCGCAGATACGCAGTATTTT
TRBJ1-5 | . | TRBV30 | 13 | . | CAWSSRWNQPQHF | TGTGCCTGGAGTTCCAGGTGGAATCAGCCCCAGCATTTT
TRBJ1-1 | TRBD1 | TRBV28 | 11 | . | CASSPDRAAFF | TGTGCCAGCAGTCCTGACAGGGCTGCTTTCTTT
TRBJ1-5 | . | TRBV18 | 14 | . | CASSITGGRGPQHF | TGTGCCAGCTCGATAACAGGTGGCCGTGGGCCCCAGCATTTT
TRBJ1-3 | . | TRBV7-6 | 15 | . | CASSLGGLSGNTIYF | TGTGCCAGCAGCTTAGGGGGGCTTAGTGGAAACACCATATATTTT
TRBJ2-7 | . | TRBV30 | 11 | . | CAWSKPGEQYF | TGTGCCTGGAGTAAACCAGGGGAGCAGTACTTC
TRBJ1-2 | . | TRBV30 | 15 | . | CAWSVPFGENYGYTF | TGTGCCTGGAGTGTACCTTTCGGGGAGAACTATGGCTACACCTTC
TRBJ2-7 | . | TRBV15 | 15 | . | CATSTGQGNSYEQYF | TGTGCCACCAGCACCGGGCAGGGCAACTCCTACGAGCAGTACTTC
TRBJ2-7 | TRBD2 | TRBV6-1 | 15 | few | CASSESRGLSYEQYF | TGTGCCAGCAGTGAAAGTAGGGGACTAAGTTACGAGCAGTACTTC
TRBJ2-5 | TRBD2 | TRBV5-1 | 16 | . | CASSPAGTSGGETQYF | TGCGCCAGCAGCCCAGCAGGGACTAGCGGGGGAGAGACCCAGTACTTC
TRBJ1-1 | TRBD1 | TRBV19 | 16 | . | CASSRQGSIRNTEAFF | TGTGCCAGTAGTAGACAGGGCAGTATAAGGAACACTGAAGCTTTCTTT
TRBJ2-2 | TRBD2 | TRBV7-2 | 13 | . | CASSFGGTGELFF | TGTGCCAGCAGCTTCGGGGGGACCGGGGAGCTGTTTTTT
TRBJ2-7 | TRBD2 | TRBV18 | 17 | . | CASSPPQDSGIPYEQYF | TGTGCCAGCTCACCACCGCAAGATAGCGGGATTCCCTACGAGCAGTACTTC
TRBJ2-7 | TRBD1 | TRBV19 | 14 | . | CASSIRRQGDEQYF | TGTGCCAGTAGTATTCGGCGACAGGGGGACGAGCAGTACTTC
TRBJ1-4 | . | TRBV27 | 15 | . | CASSFAGRENEKLFF | TGTGCCAGCAGTTTTGCGGGTCGGGAGAATGAAAAACTGTTTTTT
TRBJ1-1 | TRBD1 | TRBV30 | 19 | . | CAWMTLWETPDRGKGEAFF | TGTGCTTGGATGACCTTGTGGGAAACACCGGACAGGGGGAAGGGTGAAGCTTTCTTT
TRBJ1-1 | . | TRBV19 | 15 | . | CASRGASGESTEAFF | TGTGCCAGTAGGGGCGCTTCAGGGGAAAGCACTGAAGCTTTCTTT
TRBJ2-1 | TRBD2 | TRBV4-1 | 16 | . | CASSVTGAGEGDEQFF | TGTGCCAGCAGCGTGACCGGAGCGGGAGAGGGGGATGAGCAGTTCTTC
TRBJ1-1 | . | TRBV7-2 | 16 | once | CASSPPGVGGETEAFF | TGTGCCAGCAGCCCCCCAGGAGTGGGGGGGGAAACTGAAGCTTTCTTT
TRBJ1-6 | . | TRBV19 | 17 | . | CASHDFGGRGYNSPLHF | TGTGCCAGTCACGACTTCGGAGGCCGGGGATATAATTCACCCCTCCACTTT
TRBJ1-1 | TRBD1 | TRBV9 | 16 | . | CASSVAPTGKKAEAFF | TGTGCCAGCAGCGTAGCCCCGACAGGGAAGAAGGCTGAAGCTTTCTTT
TRBJ1-5 | . | TRBV7-9 | 17 | . | CASSLGETQNSNQPQHF | TGTGCCAGCAGCTTAGGGGAGACACAGAATAGCAATCAGCCCCAGCATTTT
TRBJ2-3 | TRBD1 | TRBV18 | 15 | . | CASSPGTGGTDTQYF | TGTGCCAGCTCACCCGGGACAGGGGGCACAGATACGCAGTATTTT
TRBJ2-1 | . | TRBV27 | 17 | once | CASSLSSWDFLSDKQFF | TGTGCCAGCAGTTTATCCTCCTGGGACTTCCTCAGCGATAAGCAGTTCTTC
TRBJ1-1 | . | TRBV7-8 | 16 | . | CASSLSSGHGNTEAFF | TGTGCCAGCAGCTTAAGTTCGGGACACGGGAACACTGAAGCTTTCTTT
TRBJ2-6 | TRBD1 | TRBV29-1 | 13 | . | CGTGAGGANVLTF | TGCGGGACAGGGGCGGGAGGGGCCAACGTCCTGACTTTC